This T cell receptor (beta chain) is from a study of regulatory T cells in long-lasting Graves disease. At the level of the study: Antithyroid drug intake by newly diagnosed Graves' patients had lasted under 3 months. Study results and caveats: Among samples with persistent disease, TRBV28, TRBJ1-2 and TRBJ2-5 were favored. Lower TCR diversity was seen in persistent Graves' patients than in newly diagnosed ones.

This CDR3 has 13 residues. Between the trimmed V and J ends, which lost 5 bases and 5 bases, there was a span of 10 bases. Per germline, CDR1 SEHNR and CDR2 FQNEAQ (reference sequence). The sample holds a few counts of this clonotype. Its antigen remains unidentified. Arm-PCR of CDR3 regions and iRepertoire HTBI primers were the basis on which TCR beta libraries were built. TCRdb itself ran the multiplex PCR reads through MiXCR, one entry per CDR3 protein. The repertoire has 200,000 to 250,000 distinct CDR3 sequences, about 18% of them found once; the top ten carry more than 20%. Documented time point: newly diagnosed GD, antithyroid drugs for less than 3 months. Preparation of the TCR library used RNA extracted from PBMCs. From an endocrinology department in Xi'an, China, came the patients.

The V call is TRBV7-9, the J call TRBJ2-1; D is possibly TRBD1 (7 bases). The source was peripheral blood mononuclear cells (PBMCs), collected at new diagnosis, from a patient treated with antithyroid drugs. The sequence derives from a female donor with Graves disease. The CDR3: CASSRGTDNEQFF. The CDR3 coding sequence is TGTGCCAGCAGCCGCGGGACAGACAATGAGCAGTTCTTC.